The present entry profiles one TCR beta chain with its context. Its antigen is not known. Germline values: CDR1 SGHTA, CDR2 FQGNSA. The CDR3 has 14 amino acids. The trim removed 5 bases at V and 6 bases at J, leaving 10 bases unmatched. This sample is part of a study of identical twins. Overall study results and limits: Twin sharing of out-of-frame TCR alpha was underestimated by models in monozygotic pairs.

A single record per CDR3 protein comes from TCRdb applying MiXCR to the 5' RACE reads. The sample lists 430,000 or so distinct CDR3 sequences; around 24% were seen once. Another study also made use of these data, one on T cells expressing NK-cell markers. That paper adds: Within the sequenced cohort of eight donors, seven exhibited HCMV seropositivity and one was seronegative. Among CD8+ T cells from more than five donors, dominant NKG2C+ clonotypes accounted for about 1.0-7.0%. Once again these clonotypes came out on top in the CD3+CD56-NKG2C+ fraction of several donors.

The TCR originated in a woman aged 18-30 years in good health. Sequencing input: CD4+ T cells sorted from blood. The J gene is TRBJ2-7, the V gene TRBV7-2, with TRBD2 identical over 7 bases. In nucleotides, the CDR3 is TGTGCCAGCAGCCTCCAGCGGGATTATGCCGAGCAGTACTTC. Translated: CASSLQRDYAEQYF.